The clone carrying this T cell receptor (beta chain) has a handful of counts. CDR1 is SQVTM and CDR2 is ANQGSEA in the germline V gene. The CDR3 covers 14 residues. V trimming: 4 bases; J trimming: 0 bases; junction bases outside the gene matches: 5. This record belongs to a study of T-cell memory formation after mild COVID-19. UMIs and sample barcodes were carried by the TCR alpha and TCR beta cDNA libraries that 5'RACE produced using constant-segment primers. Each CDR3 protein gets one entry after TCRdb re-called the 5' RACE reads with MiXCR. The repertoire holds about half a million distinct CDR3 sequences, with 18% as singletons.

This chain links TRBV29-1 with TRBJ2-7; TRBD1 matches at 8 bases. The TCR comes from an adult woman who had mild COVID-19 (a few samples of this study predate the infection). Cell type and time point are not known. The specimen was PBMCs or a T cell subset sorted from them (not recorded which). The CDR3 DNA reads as TGCAGCGTTGTTTCGGGGACAGGCTCCTACGAGCAGTACTTC. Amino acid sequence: CSVVSGTGSYEQYF.